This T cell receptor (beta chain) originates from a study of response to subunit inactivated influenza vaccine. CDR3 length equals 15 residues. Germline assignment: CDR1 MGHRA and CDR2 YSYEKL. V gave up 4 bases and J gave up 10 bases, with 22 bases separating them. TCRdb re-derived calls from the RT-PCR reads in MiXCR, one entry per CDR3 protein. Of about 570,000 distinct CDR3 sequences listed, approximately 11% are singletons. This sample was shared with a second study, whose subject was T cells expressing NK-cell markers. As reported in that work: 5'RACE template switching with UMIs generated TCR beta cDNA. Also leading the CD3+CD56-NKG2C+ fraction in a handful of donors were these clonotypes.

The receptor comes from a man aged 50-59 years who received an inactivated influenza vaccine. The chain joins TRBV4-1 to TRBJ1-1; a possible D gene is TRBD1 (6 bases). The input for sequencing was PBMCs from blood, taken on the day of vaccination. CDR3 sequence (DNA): TGCGCCAGCAGCCCTCGAACGGCAGGGGCCCAGTCAGCTTTCTTT. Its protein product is CASSPRTAGAQSAFF.